The clone carrying this T cell receptor (beta chain) was counted between two and nine times. This sample was taken from a study of blood T cell repertoires in COVID-19. Study summary: Whether acute or convalescent, the COVID-19 samples came from the United States, Italy and Spain.

The assay was immunoSEQ multiplex PCR, and TCRdb's table has in-frame clones only and misses some. The sample has roughly 400,000 clones, roughly nine tenths seen once. Grouping used clinical history reported by participants in a survey and questionnaire. Trimming pared 1 base from V and 1 base from J, leaving 10 bases between. CDR1 MGHRA and CDR2 YSYEKL come from the germline V gene. CDR3 length: 16 residues. This TCR derives from a man younger than 40 who had recovered from COVID-19. The sequenced sample consisted of PBMCs or T cells enriched from blood (not recorded which). The chain couples TRBV4-1 to TRBJ2-2; TRBD2 might be the D (6 bases). In DNA form, the CDR3 reads TGCGCCAGCAGCCAAGCTGGCGGGATGAACACCGGGGAGCTGTTTTTT. Translation gives CASSQAGGMNTGELFF.